The rows below give T cell receptor beta chains drawn from one sample of a study of blood T cell repertoires in COVID-19. Libraries were prepared by immunoSEQ multiplex PCR; TCRdb keeps only in-frame clonotypes and omits some of them. The sample holds 350,000 to 450,000 clones, around 87% seen once. The sequenced sample consisted of PBMCs or T cells enriched from blood (not recorded which). The receptors stem from a man aged 40-55 years in a cohort exposed to, infected with or recovered from COVID-19 (not recorded which). CDR3s include the opening cysteine and the closing phenylalanine or tryptophan. A D gene is named only where the DNA matches it firmly. Clone size is given for some rows only: seen once, a few or many times, or a class if the clone is expanded.

abundance	d_gene	v_gene	j_gene	CDR3aa	CDR3nt
few	TRBD1	TRBV5-5	TRBJ1-4	CASSSDRPTNEKLFF	TGTGCCAGCAGCTCGGACAGGCCAACTAATGAAAAACTGTTTTTT
NA	NA	TRBV10-3	TRBJ2-1	CATGHSESRQQFF	TGTGCCACGGGACATTCCGAGTCCAGGCAGCAGTTCTTC
once	NA	TRBV19	TRBJ1-1	CASKRAMNTEAFF	TGTGCCAGTAAGCGGGCCATGAACACTGAAGCTTTCTTT
NA	NA	TRBV12-5	TRBJ2-2	CASGFLPENTNTGELFF	TGTGCTAGTGGCTTTCTTCCGGAGAACACGAACACCGGGGAGCTGTTTTTT
NA	NA	TRBV5-8	TRBJ1-2	CASSLPQGSLFYGYTF	TGTGCCAGCAGCTTGCCACAGGGCTCCCTATTCTATGGCTACACCTTC
NA	NA	TRBV5-1	TRBJ1-4	CASSLSGGPEKLFF	TGCGCCAGCAGCCTCTCGGGGGGTCCGGAAAAACTGTTTTTT
NA	TRBD1	TRBV5-5	TRBJ1-3	CASSGWDSGNTIYF	TGTGCCAGCAGCGGGTGGGACAGTGGAAACACCATATATTTT
NA	TRBD2	TRBV5-5	TRBJ2-2	CASSSPRGAGEPGELFF	TGTGCCAGCAGCTCACCCCGGGGCGCGGGAGAACCCGGGGAGCTGTTTTTT
NA	NA	TRBV27	TRBJ2-3	CASRRRDPDTQYF	TGTGCCAGCAGGAGGAGGGACCCAGATACGCAGTATTTT
NA	NA	TRBV28	TRBJ1-6	CASSSSATSPLHF	TGTGCCAGCAGTTCATCAGCGACTTCACCCCTCCACTTT
once	TRBD2	TRBV29-1	TRBJ2-2	CSVNLAGTVGELFF	TGCAGCGTGAATCTAGCGGGTACGGTCGGGGAGCTGTTTTTT
once	TRBD1	TRBV7-6	TRBJ2-7	CASSRDRGEQYF	TGTGCCAGCAGCAGAGACAGGGGCGAGCAGTACTTC
NA	NA	TRBV5-1	TRBJ2-1	CASRKGMPYNEQFF	TGCGCCAGCAGGAAGGGGATGCCCTACAATGAGCAGTTCTTC
NA	TRBD1	TRBV5-1	TRBJ2-2	CASSGTGTNTGELFF	TGCGCCAGCAGCGGGACAGGGACGAACACCGGGGAGCTGTTTTTT
NA	NA	TRBV4-1	TRBJ2-7	CASSQGLAYEQYF	TGCGCCAGCAGCCAAGGGCTCGCCTACGAGCAGTACTTC
NA	TRBD2	TRBV20-1	TRBJ2-1	CSASSGRAYNEQFF	TGCAGTGCTAGTAGCGGGAGGGCGTACAATGAGCAGTTCTTC
NA	NA	TRBV5-6	TRBJ2-1	CASLQGHSYNEQFF	TGTGCCAGCTTACAGGGACATTCCTACAATGAGCAGTTCTTC
NA	NA	TRBV6-5	TRBJ1-1	CASSRDIRMNTEAFF	TGTGCCAGCAGTAGGGACATCCGAATGAACACTGAAGCTTTCTTT
few	NA	TRBV7-9	TRBJ2-3	CASSLVSGPQYF	TGTGCCAGCAGCTTAGTCTCTGGGCCGCAGTATTTT